Given below is one T cell receptor beta chain in context. This specimen belongs to a study of OX40 agonist ivuxolimab in advanced cancers. The wider study: Intravenous ivuxolimab was administered to patients every 2 weeks at 0.01 to 10 mg/kg.

Measured with immunoSEQ multiplex PCR; TCRdb has only the in-frame clones, and not every one. The data hold fewer than 90,000 clones, with approximately 86% observed a single time. J lost 11 bases, V lost 2 bases, and 6 bases had no gene match. The germline CDR1 and CDR2 sequences are SGHTA and FQGTGA. CDR3 size: 13 residues. The chain has TRBV7-3 and TRBJ1-1; the match to TRBD1 covers 9 bases. Sequenced here: CD4+ or CD8+ T cells sorted from blood, sampled in a trial of the OX40 agonist ivuxolimab. This receptor was taken from an adult with an advanced solid tumor such as melanoma, head and neck, liver or kidney cancer. This CDR3 reads CASSLVRDREAFF. The CDR3 nucleotides read TGTGCCAGCAGCTTAGTGAGGGACAGGGAGGCTTTCTTT.